Presented here are 29 T cell receptor beta chains from one specimen sequenced in a study of blood T cell repertoires in COVID-19 (dated by TCRdb to 2019 to 2021). Receptor libraries were prepared by the immunoSEQ multiplex PCR assay. Entries here come from immuneACCESS through TCRdb and include only in-frame sequences with V and J called. Some clones fail to appear in such tables; in the studies checked, an unresolved V gene covers under half of the shortfall, and the cause of the remainder is unknown. Here the sample has roughly 130,000 clones; less than 80% occur a single time. Together, the top ten hold roughly 3.5% of the sample. The specimen sequenced was peripheral blood. The source of these receptors is a man aged 60 to 69 with acute or convalescent COVID-19.

This chain links TRBV7-2 with TRBJ2-7; 8 nucleotides agree with TRBD2. In germline, CDR1 is SGHTA, CDR2 FQGNSA. V was clipped by 6 bases and J by 2 bases; unmatched bases: 12. This CDR3 comprises 16 residues. The CDR3 sequence: CASSGEAGASTYEQYF. The DNA of the CDR3 is TGTGCCAGCAGTGGAGAAGCGGGAGCTTCTACCTACGAGCAGTACTTC.

The chain uses TRBV28 and TRBJ1-3, with TRBD1 matching over 9 bases. Germline lookup yields CDR1 MDHEN and CDR2 SYDVKM. Trimming removed 6 bases from V and 2 bases from J; junction bases left unmatched: 5. The CDR3 is made up of 15 amino acids. The CDR3: CASREQGAAGNTIYF. As DNA, the CDR3 is TGTGCCAGCAGGGAACAGGGGGCGGCTGGAAACACCATATATTTT.

The rearrangement joins TRBV9 to TRBJ1-5; no firm D call. This CDR3 contains 13 residues. V dropped 0 bases and J dropped 5 bases, with 6 bases sitting between them. Germline V gene data show CDR1 as SGDLS and CDR2 as YYNGEE. The CDR3 DNA follows: TGTGCCAGCAGCGTAGCCCCGGATCAGCCCCAGCATTTT. It codes for CASSVAPDQPQHF.

The gene calls are TRBV6-5 and TRBJ1-2; 9 bases align to TRBD1. This CDR3 has 12 amino acids. The V gene's germline CDR1 is MNHEY and CDR2 SVGAGI. Losses at the gene ends were 7 bases for V and 8 bases for J; bases not matched to a gene: 5. The CDR3 region has the DNA TGTGCCAGCACTGGGACAGGGTCCGGCTACACCTTC. Translating gives CASTGTGSGYTF.

The chain joins TRBV5-4 to TRBJ2-6; unclear D gene. Germline lookup yields CDR1 SGHNT and CDR2 YYREEE (reference sequence). This CDR3 region has 15 residues. Trimming cost V 4 bases and J 4 bases, with 12 bases left between them. In DNA, the CDR3 is TGTGCCAGCAGCGGCGCGGTGGCCGGGGCCAACGTCCTGACTTTC. Encoded protein: CASSGAVAGANVLTF. Complete variable domain (other parts from reference TRBV5-4 and TRBJ2-6): ETGVTQSPTHLIKTRGQQVTLRCSSQSGHNTVSWYQQALGQGPQFIFQYYREEENGRGNFPPRFSGLQFPNYSSELNVNALELDDSALYLCASSGAVAGANVLTFGAGSRLTVL.

The CDR3 DNA reads TGCGCCAGCAGCCAAGATTCGAGGGTCCCGCACGCAGATACGCAGTATTTT. This codes for CASSQDSRVPHADTQYF. The chain uses TRBV4-3 and TRBJ2-3, with D tentatively TRBD2 (5 bases). Germline loops: CDR1 LGHNA, CDR2 YSLEER. Trimming left V 0 bases short and J 4 bases short, with 17 bases between. This CDR3 spans 17 amino acids.

Note on this clone: Distinct nucleotide sequences in the sample also encode this CDR3. V gene TRBV5-1 combines with J gene TRBJ1-1; 8 bases are shared with TRBD1. The CDR3 extends over 14 amino acids. Germline CDR1 and CDR2: SGHRS and YFSETQ. V lost 3 bases to trimming and J lost 4 bases; unmatched junction nucleotides: 5. CDR3 DNA: TGCGCCAGCAGCTCCGGGACAGGTGGCACTGAAGCTTTCTTT. Residues: CASSSGTGGTEAFF.

V gene TRBV28 combines with J gene TRBJ1-2; D unresolved. Germline V gene lookup returns CDR1 MDHEN and CDR2 SYDVKM. Trimming took off 6 bases at V and 4 bases at J, with 6 bases between the two ends. The length of the CDR3 is 11 residues. The CDR3 DNA reads as TGTGCCAGCAGCTTCCTCTATGGCTACACCTTC. It yields the protein CASSFLYGYTF.

In its sample, this clone was seen a few times. This chain's CDR3 is CASSQDLNPLGYTF. Here the CDR3 DNA reads TGTGCCAGCAGCCAAGACCTAAACCCGCTTGGCTACACCTTC. The chain recombines TRBV3-1 (or the pseudogene TRBV3-2) with TRBJ1-2; D remains ambiguous. V lost 0 bases, J lost 7 bases, and 12 bases lay in between. This CDR3 contains 14 residues. The germline V gene encodes CDR1 LGHDT and CDR2 YNNKEL (reference sequence).

The table lists this clone with a few counts. The CDR3 protein is CASSYSLRGTGELFF. CDR3 sequence (DNA): TGTGCCAGCAGTTACTCATTACGGGGAACCGGGGAGCTGTTTTTT. This chain joins TRBV6-6 and TRBJ2-2; D may be TRBD2 (5 bases). Germline lookup yields CDR1 MNHNY and CDR2 SVGAGI (reference sequence). CDR3 size: 15 residues. The V and J ends lost 0 bases and 5 bases respectively, with 10 bases between them.

This clone was observed a handful of times. The genes are TRBV2 and TRBJ2-7, with a possible D match to TRBD1 (6 bases). The V gene lost 5 bases and the J gene lost 4 bases, with 9 bases spanning the gap. The CDR3 extends over 12 amino acids. The germline gives CDR1 SNHLY, CDR2 FYNNEI. The CDR3: CASSRQAYEQYF. CDR3 bases: TGTGCCAGCAGTCGACAGGCATACGAGCAGTACTTC.

The CDR3 sequence: CATSAGGLKYTDTQYF. The CDR3 nucleotides read TGTGCCACCAGTGCGGGAGGGCTAAAATACACAGATACGCAGTATTTT. The chain uses TRBV24-1 and TRBJ2-3, with TRBD2 identical over 8 bases. J lost 2 bases, V lost 5 bases, and 8 bases had no gene match. Germline values: CDR1 KGHDR, CDR2 SFDVKD. CDR3 length: 16 residues.

J is TRBJ1-1 and V is TRBV19, with 9 bases matching TRBD1. J lost 1 base, V lost 6 bases, and 6 bases had no gene match. Germline V gene sequence: CDR1 LNHDA, CDR2 SQIVND (reference sequence). The CDR3 sequence is 15 residues long. The CDR3 DNA reads as TGTGCCAGTAGCAATCGACAGGGGGGGAACACTGAAGCTTTCTTT. Amino acid sequence: CASSNRQGGNTEAFF. Together with reference TRBV19 and TRBJ1-1, the CDR3 gives the full variable domain: DGGITQSPKYLFRKEGQNVTLSCEQNLNHDAMYWYRQDPGQGLRLIYYSQIVNDFQKGDIAEGYSVSREKKESFPLTVTSAQKNPTAFYLCASSNRQGGNTEAFFGQGTRLTVV.

This sequence joins TRBV30 and TRBJ1-2, with D perhaps matching TRBD1 (5 bases). The CDR3 is 13 amino acids. The V and J ends lost 0 bases and 4 bases respectively, with 9 bases between them. Per germline, CDR1 GTSNPN and CDR2 SVGIG (reference sequence). CDR3 region: CAWSVLGGYGYTF. The DNA of the CDR3 is TGTGCCTGGAGTGTACTGGGGGGCTATGGCTACACCTTC.

There are a few counts of this clone. The sample contains more than one DNA sequence encoding this CDR3. The chain combines TRBV3-1 (or the pseudogene TRBV3-2) with TRBJ2-5, with D possibly being TRBD2 (5 bases). Germline CDR1 and CDR2: LGHDT and YNNKEL (reference sequence). Trimming removed 3 bases at V and 5 bases at J, with 10 bases between. This CDR3 has 13 amino acids. The CDR3 protein is CASSQVRGETQYF. The DNA for the CDR3 is TGTGCCAGCAGCCAGGTGCGCGGGGAGACCCAGTACTTC.

The chain's CDR3 is CASSEAGANTGELFF. CDR3 coding DNA: TGTGCCAGCAGTGAAGCGGGAGCCAACACCGGGGAGCTGTTTTTT. The chain combines TRBV6-1 with TRBJ2-2, with D tentatively TRBD2 (5 bases). V dropped 0 bases and J dropped 2 bases, with 7 bases sitting between them. The length of the CDR3 is 15 residues. The germline gives CDR1 MNHNS, CDR2 SASEGT.

The chain joins TRBV9 to TRBJ2-4, with a tentative D call TRBD2 (6 bases). This CDR3 is 14 amino acids long. Trimming pared 0 bases from V and 4 bases from J, leaving 8 bases between. Looked up from germline, CDR1 is SGDLS and CDR2 is YYNGEE. CDR3 protein: CASSVGAGKNIQYF. The CDR3 DNA is TGTGCCAGCAGCGTAGGGGCGGGGAAAAACATTCAGTACTTC. The full variable domain, with the rest looked up from reference TRBV9 and TRBJ2-4, is DSGVTQTPKHLITATGQRVTLRCSPRSGDLSVYWYQQSLDQGLQFLIQYYNGEERAKGNILERFSAQQFPDLHSELNLSSLELGDSALYFCASSVGAGKNIQYFGAGTRLSVL.

The V and J genes are TRBV19 and TRBJ1-1; no clear D gene. Trimming took 0 bases from V and 10 from J, leaving 9 bases between them. Germline CDR1 LNHDA, CDR2 SQIVND (reference sequence). This CDR3 has 12 residues. CDR3 in DNA: TGTGCCAGTAGTATAGACGCCCGGGGAGCTTTCTTT. Its translation is CASSIDARGAFF.

The chain combines TRBV3-1 (or the pseudogene TRBV3-2) with TRBJ1-1; 9 bases agree with TRBD1. The J segment lost 5 bases and the V segment lost 4 bases, leaving 8 bases of the junction unmatched. The CDR3 has 15 residues. The V gene's germline CDR1 is LGHDT and CDR2 YNNKEL (reference sequence). The CDR3 DNA reads TGTGCCAGCAGCCTTCAGGGACAGGGTGGTACTGAAGCTTTCTTT. Translated, it gives CASSLQGQGGTEAFF.

The genes are TRBV4-1 and TRBJ2-7; D may be TRBD2 (5 bases). Trimming removed 1 base from V and 4 bases from J, with 17 bases in between. CDR1 and CDR2 from the germline V gene are MGHRA and YSYEKL. This CDR3 has 16 amino acids. CDR3 DNA sequence: TGCGCCAGCAGCCAAGTATACGGGATGGAGGAATACGAGCAGTACTTC. Translated: CASSQVYGMEEYEQYF.

The rearrangement joins TRBV9 to TRBJ2-7; D may be TRBD1 (6 bases). The germline gives CDR1 SGDLS, CDR2 YYNGEE. V lost 0 bases, J lost 6 bases, and 13 bases lay in between. The CDR3 has 14 amino acids. The CDR3 DNA follows: TGTGCCAGCAGCGTAGCTGGGCAGGGGACCGAGCAGTACTTC. Its protein is CASSVAGQGTEQYF.

A few counts support this clone. The chain couples TRBV5-4 to TRBJ2-7; D unresolved. Looked up from germline, CDR1 is SGHNT and CDR2 is YYREEE (reference sequence). V was pared by 0 bases and J by 2 bases, with 6 bases between. The CDR3 consists of 13 residues. CDR3 sequence (DNA): TGTGCCAGCAGCTTGGACGAGGCCTACGAGCAGTACTTC. This sequence encodes CASSLDEAYEQYF.

This clone has at least ten counts. This chain connects TRBV28 to TRBJ1-5; maybe TRBD1 (6 bases). The CDR3 loop spans 13 amino acids. V was pared by 5 bases and J by 7 bases, with 12 bases between. Germline V gene lookup returns CDR1 MDHEN and CDR2 SYDVKM. The CDR3 region has the DNA TGTGCCAGCAGTATACAGGGCAGGCAGCCCCAGCATTTT. It codes for CASSIQGRQPQHF.

This sequence joins TRBV27 and TRBJ1-1; D gene ambiguous. In germline, CDR1 is MNHEY, CDR2 SMNVEV (reference sequence). The CDR3 length is 15 residues. The ends were cut back, 6 bases at V and 0 bases at J, with 14 bases in the middle. The CDR3 nucleotides are TGTGCCAGCAGCCGGGTTGGAGAGCTGAACACTGAAGCTTTCTTT. It encodes CASSRVGELNTEAFF.

A few counts support this clone. This sequence joins TRBV28 and TRBJ1-2, with D maybe TRBD1 (5 bases). V lost 5 bases to trimming and J lost 0 bases, with 10 bases between them. The CDR3 runs 14 residues. Germline V lookup: CDR1 MDHEN, CDR2 SYDVKM. For the CDR3, the DNA is TGTGCCAGCAGTCGTTCGACAGCTAACTATGGCTACACCTTC. Its translation: CASSRSTANYGYTF.

V gene TRBV6-2 or TRBV6-3 combines with J gene TRBJ1-2; no clear D. V gave up 0 bases and J gave up 4 bases, with 9 bases separating them. The CDR3 loop spans 14 amino acids. Germline V CDR1 and CDR2: MNHEY, SVGEGT. CDR3 protein: CASSYSQASYGYTF. The CDR3 DNA reads TGTGCCAGCAGTTACTCCCAGGCTTCCTATGGCTACACCTTC.

The rearrangement joins TRBV11-2 to TRBJ2-7, with TRBD2 identical over 9 bases. Germline values: CDR1 SGHAT, CDR2 FQNNGV. This CDR3 has 17 residues. With 3 bases clipped from V and 3 bases from J, the junction kept 12 bases outside the gene matches. CDR3 nucleotide sequence: TGTGCCAGCAGCTTCTCCGTCCCGGGACTAGCTCACTACGAGCAGTACTTC. Protein: CASSFSVPGLAHYEQYF.

This clone was seen a single time. This chain links TRBV5-1 with TRBJ2-7; weak D call: TRBD1 (6 bases). Deletions cut 0 bases from V and 0 bases from J, with 7 bases between. The length of the CDR3 is 14 residues. Germline assignment: CDR1 SGHRS and CDR2 YFSETQ. CDR3 sequence: CASSLGTVSYEQYF. Here the CDR3 DNA reads TGCGCCAGCAGCTTGGGGACAGTCTCCTACGAGCAGTACTTC.

In this sample, this clone turned up once. This chain links TRBV6-2 or TRBV6-3 with TRBJ1-5, with 7 bases aligning to TRBD1. Germline-derived CDR1 and CDR2 are MNHEY and SVGEGT. Germline trimming cut 4 bases from V and 0 bases from J; bases unmatched to any gene: 6. This CDR3 contains 16 residues. The DNA of the CDR3 is TGTGCCAGCAGTTCCGCCGACAGGGCTAGCAATCAGCCCCAGCATTTT. Encoded protein: CASSSADRASNQPQHF.